This TCR beta chain was documented in a study of OX40 agonist ivuxolimab in advanced cancers. In the study overall: Mean age approximately 66 years, range about 23 to 80; around 80% male. Study-wide findings and caveats: At 0.1-3.0 mg/kg, partial responders had clonal expansion among the lowest observed. The CD4+ and CD8+ T cells in the blood had expanded clonally by week 6 at 0.1 to 3.0 mg/kg.

Patients were ruled out by autoimmune disease history or systemic immunosuppression. The CDR3 loop spans 13 amino acids. In regard to this clone: The antigen remains undetermined.

Sequencing was performed with immunoSEQ multiplex PCR; in TCRdb, only in-frame clones are kept and a portion is missing. The table lists around 72,000 clones, 86% of them singletons. The genes are TRBV21-1 and TRBJ2-7; the D segment call TRBD1 is taken from the table without a DNA check. TRBV21-1 is reported as a pseudogene. This sample comprised CD4+ or CD8+ T cells sorted from blood, obtained in a trial of the OX40 agonist ivuxolimab. This receptor was identified in an adult with an advanced solid tumor such as melanoma, head and neck, liver or kidney cancer. The CDR3 sequence is CASRDRGVYEQYF. CDR3 sequence (DNA): TGTGCCAGCAGAGACAGGGGCGTTTACGAGCAGTACTTC.